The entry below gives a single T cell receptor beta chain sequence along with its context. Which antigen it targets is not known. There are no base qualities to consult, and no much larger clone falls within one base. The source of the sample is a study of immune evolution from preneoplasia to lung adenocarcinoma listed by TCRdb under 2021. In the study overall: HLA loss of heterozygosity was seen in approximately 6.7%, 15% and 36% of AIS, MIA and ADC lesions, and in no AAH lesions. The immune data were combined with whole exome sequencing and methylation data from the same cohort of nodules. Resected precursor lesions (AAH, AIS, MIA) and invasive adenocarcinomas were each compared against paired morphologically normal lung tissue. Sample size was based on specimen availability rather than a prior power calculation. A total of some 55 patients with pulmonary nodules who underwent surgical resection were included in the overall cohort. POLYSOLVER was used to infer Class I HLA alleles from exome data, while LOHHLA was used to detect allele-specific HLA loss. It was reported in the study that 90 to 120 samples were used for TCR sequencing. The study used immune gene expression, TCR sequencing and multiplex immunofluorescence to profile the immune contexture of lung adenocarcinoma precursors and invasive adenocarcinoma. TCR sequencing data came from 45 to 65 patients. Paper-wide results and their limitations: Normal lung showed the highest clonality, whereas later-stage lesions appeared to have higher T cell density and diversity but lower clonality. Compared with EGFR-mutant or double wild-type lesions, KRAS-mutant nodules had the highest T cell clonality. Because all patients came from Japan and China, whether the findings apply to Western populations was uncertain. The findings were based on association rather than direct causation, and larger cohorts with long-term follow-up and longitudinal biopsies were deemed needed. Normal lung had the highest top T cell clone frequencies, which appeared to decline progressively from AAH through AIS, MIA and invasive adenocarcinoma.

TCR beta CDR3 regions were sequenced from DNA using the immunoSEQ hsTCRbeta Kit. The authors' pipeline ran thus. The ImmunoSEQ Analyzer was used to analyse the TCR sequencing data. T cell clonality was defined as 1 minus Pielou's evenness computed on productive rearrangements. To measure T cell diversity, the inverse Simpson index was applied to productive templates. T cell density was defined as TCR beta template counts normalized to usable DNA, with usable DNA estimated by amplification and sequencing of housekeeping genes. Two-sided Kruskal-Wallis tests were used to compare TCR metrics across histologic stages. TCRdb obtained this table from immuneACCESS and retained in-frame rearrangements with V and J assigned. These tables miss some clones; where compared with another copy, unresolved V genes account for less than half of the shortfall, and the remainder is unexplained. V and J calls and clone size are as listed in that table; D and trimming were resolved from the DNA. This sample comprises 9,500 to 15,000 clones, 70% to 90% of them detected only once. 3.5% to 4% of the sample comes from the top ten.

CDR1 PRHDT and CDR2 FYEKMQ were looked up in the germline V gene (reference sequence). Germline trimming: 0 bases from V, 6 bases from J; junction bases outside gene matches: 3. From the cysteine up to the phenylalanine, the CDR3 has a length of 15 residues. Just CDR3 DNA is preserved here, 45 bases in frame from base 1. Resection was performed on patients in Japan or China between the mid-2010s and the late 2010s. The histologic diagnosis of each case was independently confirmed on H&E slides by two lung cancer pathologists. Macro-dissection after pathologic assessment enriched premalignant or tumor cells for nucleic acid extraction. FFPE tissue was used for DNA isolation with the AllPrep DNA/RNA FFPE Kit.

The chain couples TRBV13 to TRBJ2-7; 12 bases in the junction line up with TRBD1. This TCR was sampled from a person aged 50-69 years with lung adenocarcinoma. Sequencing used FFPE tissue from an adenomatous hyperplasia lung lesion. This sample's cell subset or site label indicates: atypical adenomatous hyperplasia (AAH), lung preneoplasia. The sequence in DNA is TGTGCCAGCAGCTTAGGTGGGACAGGGGGCGTCGAGCAGTACTTC. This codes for CASSLGGTGGVEQYF.